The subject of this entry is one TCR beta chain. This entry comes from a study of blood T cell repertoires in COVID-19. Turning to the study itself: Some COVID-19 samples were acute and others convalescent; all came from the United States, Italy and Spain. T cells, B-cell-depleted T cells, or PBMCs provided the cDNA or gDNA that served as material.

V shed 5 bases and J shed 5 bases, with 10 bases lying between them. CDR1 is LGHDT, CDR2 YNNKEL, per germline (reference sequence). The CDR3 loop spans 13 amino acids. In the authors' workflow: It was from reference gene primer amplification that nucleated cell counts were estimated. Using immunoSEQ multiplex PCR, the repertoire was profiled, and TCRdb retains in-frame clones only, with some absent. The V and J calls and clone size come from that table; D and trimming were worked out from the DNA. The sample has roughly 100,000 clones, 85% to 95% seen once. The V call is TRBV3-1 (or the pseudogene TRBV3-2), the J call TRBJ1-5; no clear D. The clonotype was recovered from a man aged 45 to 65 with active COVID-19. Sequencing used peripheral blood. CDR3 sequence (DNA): TGTGCCAGCAGCGGAGGTCAGGATCAGCCCCAGCATTTT. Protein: CASSGGQDQPQHF.